The 4 T cell receptor beta chains presented below share a single source sample, sequenced in a study of blood T cell repertoires in COVID-19. TCRdb's copy holds only in-frame clones and misses some; the assay was immunoSEQ multiplex PCR. Found here are around 120,000 clones, almost 70% of them singletons; the top ten hold 2% to 2.5%. Sequencing was done on a sample of peripheral blood. All receptors derive from a woman aged 65 to 85 with acute or convalescent COVID-19.

This sequence joins TRBV4-1 and TRBJ2-2; 9 bases align to TRBD1. Per germline, CDR1 MGHRA and CDR2 YSYEKL. V trimming: 1 base; J trimming: 3 bases; junction bases outside the gene matches: 3. This CDR3 spans 16 amino acids. The DNA of the CDR3 is TGCGCCAGCAGCCAAGTCGGGACAGGGCACACCGGGGAGCTGTTTTTT. Translated: CASSQVGTGHTGELFF.

The gene calls are TRBV27 and TRBJ1-1; TRBD1 matches 9 bases. The CDR3 spans 16 residues. The germline CDR1 and CDR2 sequences are MNHEY and SMNVEV (reference sequence). Trimming cost V 5 bases and J 4 bases; bases outside gene matches: 11. The CDR3, as DNA: TGTGCCAGCAGTCCAGGAACGACAGGGGGAGGCACTGAAGCTTTCTTT. Its translation is CASSPGTTGGGTEAFF.

This chain uses TRBV7-2 with TRBJ2-3, with 10 positions matching TRBD1. The CDR3 consists of 15 residues. Trimming at V came to 5 bases and at J to 6 bases, leaving 8 bases not matched to a gene. Germline V lookup: CDR1 SGHTA, CDR2 FQGNSA. The CDR3 protein is CASSGTGEVLDTQYF. CDR3 DNA sequence: TGTGCCAGCAGCGGGACAGGGGAAGTTTTGGATACGCAGTATTTT.

The rearrangement joins TRBV7-2 to TRBJ1-6, with 8 bases aligning to TRBD1. CDR1 and CDR2 (germline): SGHTA, FQGNSA. This CDR3 is built from 14 residues. V lost 5 bases to trimming and J lost 10 bases; unmatched junction nucleotides: 7. CDR3: CASSPGTGVSPLHF. Written as DNA, the CDR3 is TGTGCCAGCAGCCCCGGGACAGGCGTGTCACCCCTCCACTTT.